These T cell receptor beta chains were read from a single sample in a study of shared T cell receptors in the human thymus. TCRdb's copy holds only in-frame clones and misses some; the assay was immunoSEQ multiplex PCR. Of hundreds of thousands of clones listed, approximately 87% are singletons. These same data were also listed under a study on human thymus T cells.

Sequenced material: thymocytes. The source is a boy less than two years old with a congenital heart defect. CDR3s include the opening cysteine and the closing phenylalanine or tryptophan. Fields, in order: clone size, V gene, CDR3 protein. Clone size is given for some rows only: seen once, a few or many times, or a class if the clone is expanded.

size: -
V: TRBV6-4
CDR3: CASSDSSAGGDTQYF

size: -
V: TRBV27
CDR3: CASSPHRDRYSAQHF

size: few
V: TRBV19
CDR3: CASSIPLLVGGYNEQFF

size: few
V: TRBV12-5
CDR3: CASGSHDRGRYEQYF

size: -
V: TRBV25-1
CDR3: CASSGASGRKKEETQYF

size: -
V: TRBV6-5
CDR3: CASSYSRRGLPDEQYF

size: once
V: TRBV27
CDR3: CASKSNLGQPTDTQYF

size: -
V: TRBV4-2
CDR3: CASSAGGATDTQYF

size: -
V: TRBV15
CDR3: CATSRYNYGYTF

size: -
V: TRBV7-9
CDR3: CASSLSGAEAFF

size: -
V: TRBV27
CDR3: CASSLLATSYNEQFF

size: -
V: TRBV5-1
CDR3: CASSLALAGGPGQYF

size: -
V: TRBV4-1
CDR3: CASSQNRGSTDTQYF

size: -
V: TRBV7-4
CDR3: CASRPTSGRAGETQYF

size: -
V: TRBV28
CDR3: CASRVRGNYGYTF

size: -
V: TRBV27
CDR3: CASSTASDTQYF

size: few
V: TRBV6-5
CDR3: CASSYQAGAGANVLTF

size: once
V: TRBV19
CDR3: CASSIKRQQETQYF

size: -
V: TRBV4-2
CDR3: CASSQDPLAGEANEQFF

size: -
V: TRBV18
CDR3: CASSPPPGGSYNEQFF

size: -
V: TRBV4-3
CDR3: CASSQDEGAALRDEQFF

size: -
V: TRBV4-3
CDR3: CASSQGLAGGTDTQYF

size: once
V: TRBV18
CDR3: CASSQAGVMGTEAFF

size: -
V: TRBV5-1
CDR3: CASSSSVPYEQYF

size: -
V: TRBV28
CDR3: CASSLGTGGTYNEQFF

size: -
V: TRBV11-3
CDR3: CASSAGGLGYTF

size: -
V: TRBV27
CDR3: CASSPHRERRDRGRYEQYF

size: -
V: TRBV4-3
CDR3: CASSQAAGLASYEQYF

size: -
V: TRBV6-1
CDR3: CASSEGQTGQYF

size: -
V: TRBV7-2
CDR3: CASSPKEETGLNTEAFF

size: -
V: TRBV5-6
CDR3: CASSLAVINEKLFF

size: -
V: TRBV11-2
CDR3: CATPPKFASWQETQYF

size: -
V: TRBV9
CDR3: CASSVGPPGTGGRETQYF

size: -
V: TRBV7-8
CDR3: CASSPSGGRANTGELFF

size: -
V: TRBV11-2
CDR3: CASSTRGASGNTIYF

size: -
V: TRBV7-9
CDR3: CASSDSWQGPPYEQYF

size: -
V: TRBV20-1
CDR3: CSAWGHEQYF

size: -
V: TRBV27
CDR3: CASSRRGGREGRGLYEQYF

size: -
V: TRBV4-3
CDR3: CASSQDDAGAPYEQYF

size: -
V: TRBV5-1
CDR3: CASRPDRERPQETQYF

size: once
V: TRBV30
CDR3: CAWSEQVCTEAFF

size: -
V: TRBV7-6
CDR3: CASSLVRPWETQYF

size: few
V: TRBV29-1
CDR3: CSVLGQGENTIYF

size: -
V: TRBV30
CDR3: CAWSARLAGIYEQYF

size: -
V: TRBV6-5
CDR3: CASSPYRGGELFF

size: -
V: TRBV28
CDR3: CASSSGTSGRGPCEQYF

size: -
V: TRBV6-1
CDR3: CASSEENLDRYKETQYF

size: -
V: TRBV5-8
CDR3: CASSLPDRGRVIGELFF